This T cell receptor (beta chain) is drawn from a study of T cell responses to AZD1222 COVID-19 vaccine. The study, taken as a whole, reports: Seropositive at baseline were only a handful of AZD1222 recipients.

About this clone itself: As yet, its antigen is unknown.

This CDR3 is 16 amino acids long. Germline CDR1 and CDR2: MDHEN and SYDVKM. The trim removed 7 bases at V and 5 bases at J, leaving 16 bases unmatched. The assay was immunoSEQ multiplex PCR, and TCRdb's table has in-frame clones only and misses some. The sample holds about 150,000 clones, under 95% seen once. The chain couples TRBV28 to TRBJ1-2, with 7 bases fitting TRBD1. This receptor was taken from an adult in good health. This specimen consisted of peripheral blood, obtained on day 0 of AZD1222 vaccination. This CDR3 is CASNRGGGGYGYGYTF. CDR3 DNA: TGTGCCAGCAACCGGGGAGGAGGGGGCTATGGATATGGCTACACCTTC.